This TCR beta chain was captured in a study of T-cell reconstitution after alpha-beta-depleted transplantation in children. CDR1 and CDR2 (germline): DFQATT, SNEGSKA (reference sequence). The CDR3 length is 16 residues. V shed 5 bases and J 3 bases; nucleotides not matched to a gene: 9. The TCRbeta library was prepared with unique molecular identifiers. A single record per CDR3 protein comes from TCRdb applying MiXCR to the PCR reads. The table has about 610,000 distinct CDR3 sequences, over 9.5% seen once. This clonotype has just a few counts. The chain recombines TRBV20-1 with TRBJ2-2; TRBD2 agrees at 10 bases. The sample consisted of PBMCs from the stem cell graft donor, taken from the stem cell graft. The receptor's source is a human donor who donated a stem cell graft to a child with acute myeloid leukemia. CDR3 region: CSAPDNSGRHTGELFF. The CDR3 bases are TGCAGTGCTCCCGACAATAGCGGGAGGCACACCGGGGAGCTGTTTTTT.